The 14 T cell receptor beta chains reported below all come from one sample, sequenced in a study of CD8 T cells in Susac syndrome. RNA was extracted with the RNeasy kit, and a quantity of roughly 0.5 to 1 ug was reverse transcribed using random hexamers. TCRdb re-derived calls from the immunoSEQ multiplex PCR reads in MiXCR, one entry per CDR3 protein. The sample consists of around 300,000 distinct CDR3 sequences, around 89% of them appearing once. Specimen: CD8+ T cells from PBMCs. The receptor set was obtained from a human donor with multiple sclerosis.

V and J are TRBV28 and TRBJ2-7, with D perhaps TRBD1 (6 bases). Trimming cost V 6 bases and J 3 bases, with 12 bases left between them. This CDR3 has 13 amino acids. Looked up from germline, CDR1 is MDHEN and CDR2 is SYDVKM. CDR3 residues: CASSVNRVYEQYF. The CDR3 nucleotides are TGTGCCAGCAGCGTTAACAGGGTCTACGAGCAGTACTTC.

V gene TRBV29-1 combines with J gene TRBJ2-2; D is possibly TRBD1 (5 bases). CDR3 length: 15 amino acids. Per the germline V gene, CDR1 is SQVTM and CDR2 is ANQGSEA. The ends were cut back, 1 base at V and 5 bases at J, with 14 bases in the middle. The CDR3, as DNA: TGCAGCGTTGAAGGTGGGCAGGGCAAAACCGGGGAGCTGTTTTTT. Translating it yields CSVEGGQGKTGELFF.

For the CDR3, the DNA is TGTGCCAGCAGGTCCCCAACTCCGGGACGTAATAAAGAGACCCAGTACTTC. Translated, it gives CASRSPTPGRNKETQYF. This chain links TRBV28 with TRBJ2-5; TRBD1 or TRBD2 may be the D gene (5 bases each). Germline CDR1 and CDR2: MDHEN and SYDVKM. The CDR3 contains 17 residues. Between the trimmed V and J ends, which lost 6 bases and 3 bases, there was a span of 23 bases. The full variable domain, with the rest looked up from reference TRBV28 and TRBJ2-5, is DVKVTQSSRYLVKRTGEKVFLECVQDMDHENMFWYRQDPGLGLRLIYFSYDVKMKEKGDIPEGYSVSREKKERFSLILESASTNQTSMYLCASRSPTPGRNKETQYFGPGTRLLVL.

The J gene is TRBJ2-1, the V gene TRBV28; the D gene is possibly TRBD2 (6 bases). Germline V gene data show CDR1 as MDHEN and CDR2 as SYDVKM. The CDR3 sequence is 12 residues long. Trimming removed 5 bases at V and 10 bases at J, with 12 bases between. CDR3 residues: CASSRWGDEQFF. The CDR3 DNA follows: TGTGCCAGCAGTCGGTGGGGGGACGAGCAGTTCTTC.

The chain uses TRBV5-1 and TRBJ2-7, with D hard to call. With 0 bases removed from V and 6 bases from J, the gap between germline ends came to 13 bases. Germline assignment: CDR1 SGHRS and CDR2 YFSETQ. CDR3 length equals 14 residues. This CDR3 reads CASSLEERAPEQYF. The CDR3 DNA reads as TGCGCCAGCAGCTTGGAAGAGCGCGCCCCCGAGCAGTACTTC.

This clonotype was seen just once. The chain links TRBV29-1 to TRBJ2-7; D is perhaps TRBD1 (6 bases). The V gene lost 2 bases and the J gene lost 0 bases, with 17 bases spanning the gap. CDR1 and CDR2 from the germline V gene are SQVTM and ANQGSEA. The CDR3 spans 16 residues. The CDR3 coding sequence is TGCAGCGTTGAACAGGGACACACGAGGAGCTCCTACGAGCAGTACTTC. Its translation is CSVEQGHTRSSYEQYF.

In nucleotides, the CDR3 is TGTGCCAGCAGCCAAGGGACGGTCGAGCAGTACTTC. It specifies CASSQGTVEQYF. V usage is TRBV3-1 and J usage is TRBJ2-7; D gene ambiguous. V was clipped by 1 base and J by 6 bases, with 7 bases between them. The CDR3 contains 12 residues. Germline V gene data show CDR1 as LGHDT and CDR2 as YNNKEL (reference sequence).

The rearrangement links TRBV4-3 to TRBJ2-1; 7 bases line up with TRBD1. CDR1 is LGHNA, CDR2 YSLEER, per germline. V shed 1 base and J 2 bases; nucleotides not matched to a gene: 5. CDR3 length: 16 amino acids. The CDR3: CASSQGTGYTYNEQFF. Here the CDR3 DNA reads TGCGCCAGCAGCCAAGGGACAGGATATACCTACAATGAGCAGTTCTTC.

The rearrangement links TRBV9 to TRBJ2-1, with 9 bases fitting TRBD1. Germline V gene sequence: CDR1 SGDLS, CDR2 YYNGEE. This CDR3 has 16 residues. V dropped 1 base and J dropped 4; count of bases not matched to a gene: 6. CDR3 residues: CASSVSGQGRYNEQFF. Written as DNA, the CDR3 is TGTGCCAGCAGCGTATCAGGACAGGGGAGGTACAATGAGCAGTTCTTC.

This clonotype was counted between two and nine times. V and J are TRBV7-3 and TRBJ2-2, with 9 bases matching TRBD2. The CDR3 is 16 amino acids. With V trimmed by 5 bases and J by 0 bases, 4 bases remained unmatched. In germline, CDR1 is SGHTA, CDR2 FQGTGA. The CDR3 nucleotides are TGTGCCAGCAGCCCGACTAGCGGCGCGAACACCGGGGAGCTGTTTTTT. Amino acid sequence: CASSPTSGANTGELFF.

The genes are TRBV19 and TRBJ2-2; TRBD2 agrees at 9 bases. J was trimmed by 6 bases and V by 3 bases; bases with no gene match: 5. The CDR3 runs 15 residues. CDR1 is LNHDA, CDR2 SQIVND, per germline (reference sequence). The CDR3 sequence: CASSIGGRGPGELFF. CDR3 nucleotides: TGTGCCAGTAGTATCGGCGGGAGGGGCCCCGGGGAGCTGTTTTTT.

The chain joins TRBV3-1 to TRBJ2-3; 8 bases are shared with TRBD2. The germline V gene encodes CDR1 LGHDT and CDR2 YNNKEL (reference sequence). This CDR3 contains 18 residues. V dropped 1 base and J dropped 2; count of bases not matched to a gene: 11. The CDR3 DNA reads TGTGCCAGCAGCCAAGCTCGCGGGGGGAGCGGGATCACAGATACGCAGTATTTT. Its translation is CASSQARGGSGITDTQYF.

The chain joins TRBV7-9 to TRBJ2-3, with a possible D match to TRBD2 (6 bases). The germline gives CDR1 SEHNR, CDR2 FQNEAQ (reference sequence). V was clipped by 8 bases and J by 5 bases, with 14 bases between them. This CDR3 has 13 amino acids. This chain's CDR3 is CASGGSPQDTQYF. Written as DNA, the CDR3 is TGTGCCAGCGGAGGGTCGCCCCAAGATACGCAGTATTTT. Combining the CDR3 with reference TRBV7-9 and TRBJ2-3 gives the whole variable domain DTGVSQNPRHKITKRGQNVTFRCDPISEHNRLYWYRQTLGQGPEFLTYFQNEAQLEKSRLLSDRFSAERPKGSFSTLEIQRTEQGDSAMYLCASGGSPQDTQYFGPGTRLTVL.

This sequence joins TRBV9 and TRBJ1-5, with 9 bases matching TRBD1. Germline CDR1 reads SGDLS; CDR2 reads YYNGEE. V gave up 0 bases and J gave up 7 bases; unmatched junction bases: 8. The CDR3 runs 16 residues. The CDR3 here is CASSVGGQGIEQPQHF. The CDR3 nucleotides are TGTGCCAGCAGCGTAGGGGGACAGGGAATCGAACAGCCCCAGCATTTT.